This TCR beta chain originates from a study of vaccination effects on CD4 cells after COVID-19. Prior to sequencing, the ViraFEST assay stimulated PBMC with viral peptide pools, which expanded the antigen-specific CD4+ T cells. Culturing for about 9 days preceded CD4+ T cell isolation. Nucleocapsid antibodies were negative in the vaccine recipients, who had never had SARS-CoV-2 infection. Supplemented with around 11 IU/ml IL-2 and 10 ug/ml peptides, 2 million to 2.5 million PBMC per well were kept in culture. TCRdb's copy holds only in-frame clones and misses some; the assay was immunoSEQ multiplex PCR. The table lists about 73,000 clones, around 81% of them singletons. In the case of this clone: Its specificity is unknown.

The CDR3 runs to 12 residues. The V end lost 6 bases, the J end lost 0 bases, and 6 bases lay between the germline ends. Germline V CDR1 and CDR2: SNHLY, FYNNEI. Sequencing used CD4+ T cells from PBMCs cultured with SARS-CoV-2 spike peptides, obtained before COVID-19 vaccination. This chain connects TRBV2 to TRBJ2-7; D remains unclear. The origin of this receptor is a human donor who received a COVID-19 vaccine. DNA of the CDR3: TGTGCCAGCAGGGCAGGCTCCTACGAGCAGTACGTC. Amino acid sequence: CASRAGSYEQYV.